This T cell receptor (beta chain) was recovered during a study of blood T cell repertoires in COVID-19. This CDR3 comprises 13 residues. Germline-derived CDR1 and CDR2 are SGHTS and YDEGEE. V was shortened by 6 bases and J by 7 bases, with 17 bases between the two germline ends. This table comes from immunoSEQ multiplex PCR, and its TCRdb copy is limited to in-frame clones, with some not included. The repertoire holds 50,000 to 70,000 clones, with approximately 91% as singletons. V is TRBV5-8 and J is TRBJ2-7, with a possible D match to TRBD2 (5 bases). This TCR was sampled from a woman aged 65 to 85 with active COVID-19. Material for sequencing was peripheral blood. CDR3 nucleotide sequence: TGTGCCAGCACCTTAGAGACGGGCGGGGAGCAGTACTTC. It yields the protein CASTLETGGEQYF.